The 9 T cell receptor beta chains in this list originate from one sample, sequenced in a study of shared clonotypes between healthy human individuals. CD8 cells classed as naive were CD45RO-negative and positively selected for CCR7, excluding terminally differentiated effector memory CD45RA+ cells. Sequenced by immunoSEQ multiplex PCR; TCRdb stores in-frame clones only, minus some. This table has around 1.9 million clones, roughly 93% appearing once. What was sequenced was naive CD8+ T cells from PBMCs. The receptors were sampled from a young man in good health. Some clones in this sample may be carry-over from other donors' samples.

The sample holds one count of this clone. A read error may account for a junction end that differs from germline. The J gene is TRBJ2-1, the V gene TRBV27; D perhaps matches TRBD2 (6 bases). The CDR3 loop spans 18 amino acids. In germline, CDR1 is MNHEY, CDR2 SMNVEV (reference sequence). The DNA for the CDR3 is TGTGCCAGCAGTGCCCTTAACACTCTAGCGCGTGACTACAGTGAGCAGTTCTTC. Protein product: CASSALNTLARDYSEQFF.

This clone has just one count. This sequence joins TRBV7-9 and TRBJ1-4; tentative D call: TRBD1 (5 bases). Germline V gene sequence: CDR1 SEHNR, CDR2 FQNEAQ (reference sequence). Between the trimmed V and J ends, which lost 5 bases and 7 bases, there was a span of 17 bases. CDR3 size: 15 residues. This chain's CDR3 is CASSPLEAGGEKLFF. The CDR3 DNA sequence: TGTGCCAGCAGCCCCTTGGAGGCCGGGGGTGAAAAACTGTTTTTT.

The rearrangement joins TRBV7-9 to TRBJ2-7, with a tentative D call TRBD1 (6 bases). The CDR3 totals 14 residues. Trimming stripped 6 bases from V and 1 base from J, with 13 bases between. Germline V lookup: CDR1 SEHNR, CDR2 FQNEAQ (reference sequence). The CDR3 region has the DNA TGTGCCAGCAGGGCCGGCCAGGGGTCCTACGAGCAGTACTTC. It translates to CASRAGQGSYEQYF.

As to this clone: This sample also contains other DNA sequences that code for the same CDR3. Written as DNA, the CDR3 is TGTGCCAGCAGTTACTCTTTAGCGGGAGACAATGAGCAGTTCTTC. It codes for CASSYSLAGDNEQFF. The V call is TRBV6-5, the J call TRBJ2-1; 9 bases map to TRBD2. Germline V gene sequence: CDR1 MNHEY, CDR2 SVGAGI. V lost 0 bases to trimming and J lost 5 bases; unmatched junction nucleotides: 2. The CDR3 loop spans 15 amino acids.

This chain links TRBV9 with TRBJ2-3; 8 bases align to TRBD2. The CDR3 consists of 17 residues. Germline CDR1 SGDLS, CDR2 YYNGEE. After removal of 1 base from V and 3 bases from J, the junction contained 10 bases not matched to a gene. CDR3 sequence: CASSVPSGGRTTDTQYF. Here the CDR3 DNA reads TGTGCCAGCAGCGTACCCTCGGGCGGGAGGACTACAGATACGCAGTATTTT.

This rearrangement joins TRBV6-5 to TRBJ1-3; the D is unclear. Deletions cut 8 bases from V and 0 bases from J, with 8 bases between. This CDR3 comprises 13 residues. The germline V gene encodes CDR1 MNHEY and CDR2 SVGAGI. CDR3 coding DNA: TGTGCCAGCCGTACCCGCTCTGGAAACACCATATATTTT. Amino acid sequence: CASRTRSGNTIYF.

This rearrangement joins TRBV7-9 to TRBJ2-1; D possibly corresponds to TRBD1 (5 bases). CDR1 and CDR2 from the germline V gene are SEHNR and FQNEAQ (reference sequence). The CDR3 runs to 14 residues. V was pared by 8 bases and J by 6 bases, with 17 bases between. This chain's CDR3 is CASGLRTSLNEQFF. DNA of the CDR3: TGTGCCAGCGGATTACGGACATCACTCAATGAGCAGTTCTTC.

This rearrangement joins TRBV27 to TRBJ1-4, with 7 nucleotides matching TRBD1. The CDR3 runs to 14 residues. V lost 8 bases, J lost 8 bases, and 11 bases stayed unmatched. Per the germline V gene, CDR1 is MNHEY and CDR2 is SMNVEV (reference sequence). The CDR3 region has the DNA TGTGCCAGCGGCGCGGGGCAGGGGGAGGAAAAACTGTTTTTT. It specifies CASGAGQGEEKLFF. The whole variable domain, remainder taken from reference TRBV27 and TRBJ1-4, is EAQVTQNPRYLITVTGKKLTVTCSQNMNHEYMSWYRQDPGLGLRQIYYSMNVEVTDKGDVPEGYKVSRKEKRNFPLILESPSPNQTSLYFCASGAGQGEEKLFFGSGTQLSVL.

This rearrangement joins TRBV11-2 to TRBJ2-3; no definite D call. Trimming removed 5 bases from V and 0 bases from J, with 18 bases in between. CDR1 is SGHAT and CDR2 is FQNNGV in the germline V gene. The CDR3 is 17 residues long. The CDR3 is CASSPRRLTSSTDTQYF. In DNA, the CDR3 is TGTGCCAGCAGCCCTCGCCGGCTAACCTCTAGCACAGATACGCAGTATTTT.